This record covers a single T cell receptor beta chain. This specimen comes from a study of preoperative IRX-2 immunotherapy in early breast cancer. Treatment indicated: preoperative locoregional IRX-2 cytokine immunotherapy. Samples came from a phase Ib trial of preoperative locoregional IRX-2 cytokine immunotherapy. The germline V and J ends were trimmed by 1 base and 4 bases, with 14 bases remaining between them. Per the germline V gene, CDR1 is SGHNT and CDR2 is YENEEA. The CDR3 runs to 16 residues. The table came from immunoSEQ multiplex PCR; TCRdb's copy has only in-frame clones and leaves some out. The sample consists of more than 20,000 clones, 78% of them appearing once.

The TCR comes from a human donor with breast cancer. Sample: lymph node tissue, taken before IRX-2 immunotherapy. This rearrangement joins TRBV11-3 to TRBJ1-5; D is undetermined. The CDR3 spells CASSLGPVGQNQPQHF. The CDR3 DNA follows: TGTGCCAGCAGCTTAGGGCCGGTGGGCCAAAATCAGCCCCAGCATTTT.